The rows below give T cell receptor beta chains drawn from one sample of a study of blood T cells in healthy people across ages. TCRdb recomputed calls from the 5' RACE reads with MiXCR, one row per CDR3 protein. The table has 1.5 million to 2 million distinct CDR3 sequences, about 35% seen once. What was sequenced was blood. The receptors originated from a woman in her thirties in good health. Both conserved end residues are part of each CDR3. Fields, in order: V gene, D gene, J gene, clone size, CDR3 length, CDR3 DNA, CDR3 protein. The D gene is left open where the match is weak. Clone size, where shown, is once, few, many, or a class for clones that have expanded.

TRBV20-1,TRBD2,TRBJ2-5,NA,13,TGCAGTGCTCATAGCGGGGTTCAAGAGACCCAGTACTTC,CSAHSGVQETQYF
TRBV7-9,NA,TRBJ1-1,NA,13,TGTGCCAGCAGCTTAGGAGCGGGGTCTGGTACTTTCTTT,CASSLGAGSGTFF
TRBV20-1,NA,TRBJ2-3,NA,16,TGCAGTGCTAGTGGAAGCCGGCGGGACAGCACAGATACGCAGTATTTT,CSASGSRRDSTDTQYF
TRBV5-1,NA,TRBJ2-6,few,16,TGCGCCAGCAGCGCGGACGTATTCTCTGGGGCCAACGTCCTGACTTTC,CASSADVFSGANVLTF
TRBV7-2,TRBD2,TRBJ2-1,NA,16,TGTGCCAGCAGCTTAGTAGGGACTAGCGACGTTAATGAGCAGTTCTTC,CASSLVGTSDVNEQFF
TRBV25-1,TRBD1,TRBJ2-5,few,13,TGTGCCAGCCGATGGACAGGAGAAGAGACCCAGTACTTC,CASRWTGEETQYF
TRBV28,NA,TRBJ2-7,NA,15,TGTGCCAGCAGTTTGGTTGGCCGATTGACCTACGAGCAGTACTTC,CASSLVGRLTYEQYF
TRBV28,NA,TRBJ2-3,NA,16,TGTGCCAGCAGTTTACGCGGCCCCGACTTCACAGATACGCAGTATTTT,CASSLRGPDFTDTQYF
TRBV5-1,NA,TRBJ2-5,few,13,TGCGCCAGCAGCTTGTGGACAGAAGAGACCCAGTACTTC,CASSLWTEETQYF
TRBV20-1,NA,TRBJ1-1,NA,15,TGCAGTGCTAGAGTGGACGATGGCCTGAACACTGAAGCTTTCTTT,CSARVDDGLNTEAFF
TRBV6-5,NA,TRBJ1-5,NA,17,TGTGCCAGCAGTTACTCGAAACGGAACTATAGCAATCAGCCCCAGCATTTT,CASSYSKRNYSNQPQHF
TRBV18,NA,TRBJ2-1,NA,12,TGTGCCAGCTCCACTGCTTGCAATGAGCAGTTCTTC,CASSTACNEQFF
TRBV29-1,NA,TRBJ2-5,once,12,TGCAGCGTCGACGGACTACAAGGGACCCAGTACTTC,CSVDGLQGTQYF
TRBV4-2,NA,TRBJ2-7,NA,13,TGTGCCAGCAGCCTCGGGGCCAGGGAGATCCAGTACTTC,CASSLGAREIQYF
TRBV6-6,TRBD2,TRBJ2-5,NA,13,TGTGCCAGCAGTATAGCGGGAGTGGAGACCCAGTACTTC,CASSIAGVETQYF
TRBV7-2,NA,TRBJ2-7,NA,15,TGTGCCAGCAGCTTAGATCGGAACGACGCCTACGAGCAGTACTTC,CASSLDRNDAYEQYF
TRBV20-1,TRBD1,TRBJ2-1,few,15,TGCAGTGCTAGAGTGGAGGGACAGGGATTCAATGAGCAGTTCTTC,CSARVEGQGFNEQFF
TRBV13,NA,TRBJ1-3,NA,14,TGTGCCAGCAGCTTAAGGGTCTCTGGAAACACCATATATTTT,CASSLRVSGNTIYF
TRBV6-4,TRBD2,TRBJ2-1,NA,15,TGTGCCTGCAGCGAGACTAGCGGGAGCTTCTATGAGCAGTTCTTC,CACSETSGSFYEQFF
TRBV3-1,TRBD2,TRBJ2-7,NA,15,TGTGCCAGCAGCAAAGGCCCAGCGGGATACTACGAGCAGTACTTC,CASSKGPAGYYEQYF
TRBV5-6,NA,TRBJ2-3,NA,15,TGTGCCAGCAGCTTGCTACCCCGTAGCACAGATACGCAGTATTTT,CASSLLPRSTDTQYF
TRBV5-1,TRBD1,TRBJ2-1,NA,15,TGCGCCAGCACCCTGGACAGGGGAATATACAATGAGCAGTTCTTC,CASTLDRGIYNEQFF
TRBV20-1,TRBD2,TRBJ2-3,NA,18,TGCAGTGCCACCAGACTAGCGAGGGGCACACTTGGCACAGATACGCAGTATTTT,CSATRLARGTLGTDTQYF
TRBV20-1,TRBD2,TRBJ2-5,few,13,TGCAGTTACGAAAAGGGCGGGAGGGAGACCCAGTACTTC,CSYEKGGRETQYF
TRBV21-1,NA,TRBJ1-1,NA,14,TGTGCCAGCAGCTCTCCGGACAGGAACACTGAAGCTTTCTTT,CASSSPDRNTEAFF
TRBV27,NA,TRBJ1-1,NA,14,TGTGCCAGCAGTTTTTTGGGCCCGAACACTGAAGCTTTCTTT,CASSFLGPNTEAFF
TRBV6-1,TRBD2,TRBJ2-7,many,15,TGTGCCAGCAGGCTAAGAAGCGGGGGGCCCTACGAGCAGTACTTC,CASRLRSGGPYEQYF
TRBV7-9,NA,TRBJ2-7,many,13,TGTGCCAGCAGCCCAGTGTTCTCCTACGAGCAGTACTTC,CASSPVFSYEQYF
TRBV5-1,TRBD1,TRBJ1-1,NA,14,TGCGTCAGCAGCCCGGGACAGGGGGTCACTGAAGCTTTCTTT,CVSSPGQGVTEAFF
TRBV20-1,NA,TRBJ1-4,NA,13,TGCAGTGCTAGAGAAGTCGCCGAGGAAAAACTGTTTTTT,CSAREVAEEKLFF
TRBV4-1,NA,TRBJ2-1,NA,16,TGCGCCAGCAGCCAAGATATCGGGGCCATCTGCAATGAGCAGTTCTTC,CASSQDIGAICNEQFF
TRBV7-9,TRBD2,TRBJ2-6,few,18,TGTGCCAGCAGCGCGGGACTAGCGGGGAGCTCTGGGGCCAACGTCCTGACTTTC,CASSAGLAGSSGANVLTF
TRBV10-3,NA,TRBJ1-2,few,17,TGTGCCATCAGACCCACCGACAGCCGGAACCCTAACTATGGCTACACCTTC,CAIRPTDSRNPNYGYTF
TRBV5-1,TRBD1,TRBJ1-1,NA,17,TGCGCCAGCAGCCTAACAGGGGGTCCTACCATGAACACTGAAGCTTTCTTT,CASSLTGGPTMNTEAFF
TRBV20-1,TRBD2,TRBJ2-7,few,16,TGCAGTGCTAGAGATCCCAAGCTAGCGGGGGGGCTGGAGCAGTACTTC,CSARDPKLAGGLEQYF
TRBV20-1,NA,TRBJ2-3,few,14,TGCAGTGCTCCTTCTCGAGTTCTCACAGATACGCAGTATTTT,CSAPSRVLTDTQYF
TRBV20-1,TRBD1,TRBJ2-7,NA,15,TGCAGTGCTAGACCCGGTGCGGGGACAGGGATTTCTCAGTACTTC,CSARPGAGTGISQYF
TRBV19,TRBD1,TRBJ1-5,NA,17,TGTGCCAGTAGTATGGGGGGCGAACAGGGGCACTATCAGCCCCAGCATTTT,CASSMGGEQGHYQPQHF
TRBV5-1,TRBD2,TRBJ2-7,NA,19,TGCGCCAGCAGCTCATACGGACTAGCGGGGAACCCCAGCTCCTACGAGCAGTACTTC,CASSSYGLAGNPSSYEQYF
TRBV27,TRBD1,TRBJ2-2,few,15,TGTGCCAGCAGTTTGACAGGGGCCAACACCGGGGAGCTGTTTTTT,CASSLTGANTGELFF
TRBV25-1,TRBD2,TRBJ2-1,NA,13,TGTGCCAGCAAGCGGGGGGACTACAATGAGCAGTTCTTC,CASKRGDYNEQFF
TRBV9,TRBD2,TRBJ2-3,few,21,TGTGCCAGCAGCGCCCGTACACGTACCCTAGCCCGGGGGAGGGTACCAGATACGCAGTATTTT,CASSARTRTLARGRVPDTQYF
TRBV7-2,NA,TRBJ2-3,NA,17,TGTGCCAGCAGCCCTATCGGGGCGGGATCCCATTCAGATACGCAGTATTTT,CASSPIGAGSHSDTQYF